This T cell receptor (beta chain) was identified during a study of CD8 T cells in Susac syndrome. Study summary: Within the group of sequenced Susac syndrome patients, roughly six had active disease and eight or nine were in remission.

The CD8+ and CD4+ T cells were isolated magnetically using a negative isolation approach, whereas the TEMRA cells were enriched by FACS. CDR1 and CDR2 from the germline V gene are LGHDT and YNNKEL (reference sequence). The CDR3 contains 15 residues. V was pared by 4 bases and J by 5 bases, with 7 bases of the junction left unmatched. RNA, at about 0.5 to 1 ug, was reverse transcribed with random hexamers. TCRdb called the immunoSEQ multiplex PCR reads again in MiXCR, with one record for every CDR3 protein. The sample has 120,000 or so distinct CDR3 sequences, around 94% seen once. The rearrangement links TRBV3-1 to TRBJ2-1; 8 bases are a match to TRBD2. The receptor was isolated from a human donor with Susac syndrome. Sequences were obtained from CD8+ T cells from PBMCs. In DNA, the CDR3 is TGTGCCAGCAGCCCCGCGATAGCGGGAAACAATGAGCAGTTCTTC. Translating gives CASSPAIAGNNEQFF.